This TCR beta chain appears in the sequencing data of a study of blood T cell repertoires in COVID-19. Turning to the study itself: Sources were T cells, B-cell-depleted T cells, or PBMCs; the material itself was cDNA or gDNA.

The CDR3 runs 14 residues. V lost 3 bases, J lost 6 bases, and 14 bases lay in between. Germline CDR1 is LNHDA and CDR2 is SQIVND (reference sequence). In the original workflow: Amplifying reference gene primers gave estimates of nucleated cell counts. Method: immunoSEQ multiplex PCR; TCRdb's copy keeps in-frame clones and lacks some. The DNA was the basis for D and trimming; V, J and clone size are from that table. The sample has some 260,000 clones, approximately 90% seen once. This clone was recorded once. Source material: peripheral blood. This clonotype was obtained from a man between 18 and 29 years old with active or convalescent COVID-19. The rearrangement joins TRBV19 to TRBJ1-1, with D possibly matching TRBD1 (6 bases). The CDR3 DNA sequence: TGTGCCAGTAGTATCTACAGGGTCGACGCTGAAGCTTTCTTT. Translation gives CASSIYRVDAEAFF. Filled out from reference TRBV19 and TRBJ1-1, the complete variable domain reads DGGITQSPKYLFRKEGQNVTLSCEQNLNHDAMYWYRQDPGQGLRLIYYSQIVNDFQKGDIAEGYSVSREKKESFPLTVTSAQKNPTAFYLCASSIYRVDAEAFFGQGTRLTVV.